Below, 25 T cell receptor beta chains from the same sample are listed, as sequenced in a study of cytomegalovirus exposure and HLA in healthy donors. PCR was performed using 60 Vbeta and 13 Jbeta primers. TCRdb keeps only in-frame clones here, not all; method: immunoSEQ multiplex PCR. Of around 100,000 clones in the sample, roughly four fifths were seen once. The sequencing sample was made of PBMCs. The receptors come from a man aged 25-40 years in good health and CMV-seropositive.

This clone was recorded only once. CDR3 region: CASSPEATVSYEQYF. The CDR3 region has the DNA TGTGCCAGCAGCCCCGAGGCGACGGTCTCCTACGAGCAGTACTTC. This chain joins TRBV7-2 and TRBJ2-7; D is undetermined. Germline CDR1 reads SGHTA; CDR2 reads FQGNSA. Trimming took off 5 bases at V and 0 bases at J, with 14 bases between the two ends. The CDR3 totals 15 residues.

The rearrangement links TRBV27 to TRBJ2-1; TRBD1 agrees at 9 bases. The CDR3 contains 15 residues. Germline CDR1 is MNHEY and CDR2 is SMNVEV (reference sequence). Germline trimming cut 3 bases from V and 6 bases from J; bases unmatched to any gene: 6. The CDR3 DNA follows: TGTGCCAGCAGTTTTGGGACAGGGAACCGCAATGAGCAGTTCTTC. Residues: CASSFGTGNRNEQFF.

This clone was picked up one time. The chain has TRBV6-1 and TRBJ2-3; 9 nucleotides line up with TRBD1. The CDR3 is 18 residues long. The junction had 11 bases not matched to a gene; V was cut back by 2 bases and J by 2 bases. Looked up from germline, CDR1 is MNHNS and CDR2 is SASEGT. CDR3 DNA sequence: TGTGCCAGCAGTGAATACGACCGCGGGGACAGGGTCACAGATACGCAGTATTTT. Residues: CASSEYDRGDRVTDTQYF.

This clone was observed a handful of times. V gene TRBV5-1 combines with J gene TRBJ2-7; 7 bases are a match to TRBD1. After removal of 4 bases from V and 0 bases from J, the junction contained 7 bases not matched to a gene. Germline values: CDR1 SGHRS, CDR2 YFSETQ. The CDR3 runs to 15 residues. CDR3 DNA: TGCGCCAGCAGCGCGGCGACAGGGAGCTCCTACGAGCAGTACTTC. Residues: CASSAATGSSYEQYF.

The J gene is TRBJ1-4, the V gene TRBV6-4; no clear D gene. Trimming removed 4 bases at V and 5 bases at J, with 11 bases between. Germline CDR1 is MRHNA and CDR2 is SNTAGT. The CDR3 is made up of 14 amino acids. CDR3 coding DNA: TGTGCCAGCAGTGTCTCTGGAGAGAATGAAAAACTGTTTTTT. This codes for CASSVSGENEKLFF.

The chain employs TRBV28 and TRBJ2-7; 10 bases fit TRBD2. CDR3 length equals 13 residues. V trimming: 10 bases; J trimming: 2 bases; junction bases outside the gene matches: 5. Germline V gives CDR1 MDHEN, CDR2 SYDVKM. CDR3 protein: CATGTSVTYEQYF. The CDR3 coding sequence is TGTGCCACCGGGACTAGCGTTACCTACGAGCAGTACTTC.

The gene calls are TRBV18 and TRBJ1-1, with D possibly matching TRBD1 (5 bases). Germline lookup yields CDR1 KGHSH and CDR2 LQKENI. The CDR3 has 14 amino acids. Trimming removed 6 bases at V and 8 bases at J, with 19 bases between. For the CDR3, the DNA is TGTGCCAGCTCCCCGCAACAGGTGGGACTCGAAGCTTTCTTT. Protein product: CASSPQQVGLEAFF.

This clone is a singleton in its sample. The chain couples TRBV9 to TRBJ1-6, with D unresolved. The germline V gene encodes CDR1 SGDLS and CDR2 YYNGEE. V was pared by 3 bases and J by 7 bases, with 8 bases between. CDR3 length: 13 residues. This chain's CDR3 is CASSALQNSPLHF. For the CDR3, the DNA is TGTGCCAGCAGCGCCCTCCAGAATTCACCCCTCCACTTT. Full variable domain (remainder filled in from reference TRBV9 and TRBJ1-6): DSGVTQTPKHLITATGQRVTLRCSPRSGDLSVYWYQQSLDQGLQFLIQYYNGEERAKGNILERFSAQQFPDLHSELNLSSLELGDSALYFCASSALQNSPLHFGNGTRLTVT.

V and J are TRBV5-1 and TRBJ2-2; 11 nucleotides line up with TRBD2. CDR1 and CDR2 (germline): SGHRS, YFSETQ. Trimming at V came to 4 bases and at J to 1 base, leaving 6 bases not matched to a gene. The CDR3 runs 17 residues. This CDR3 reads CASSARTSGLNTGELFF. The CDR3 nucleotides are TGCGCCAGCAGCGCACGGACTAGCGGGCTGAACACCGGGGAGCTGTTTTTT.

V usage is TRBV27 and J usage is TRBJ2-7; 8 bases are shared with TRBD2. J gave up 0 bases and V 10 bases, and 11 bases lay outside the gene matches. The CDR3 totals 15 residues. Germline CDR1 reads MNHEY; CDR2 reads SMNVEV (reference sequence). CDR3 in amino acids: CATSISGVSSYEQYF. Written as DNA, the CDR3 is TGTGCCACATCCATTAGCGGGGTAAGCTCCTACGAGCAGTACTTC.

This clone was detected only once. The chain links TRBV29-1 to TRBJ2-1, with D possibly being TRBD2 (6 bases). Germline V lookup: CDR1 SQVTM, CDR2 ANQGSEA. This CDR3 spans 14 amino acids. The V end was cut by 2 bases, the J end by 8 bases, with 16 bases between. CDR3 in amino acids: CSVERGSGWDEQFF. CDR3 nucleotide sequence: TGCAGCGTTGAACGAGGGAGCGGGTGGGATGAGCAGTTCTTC.

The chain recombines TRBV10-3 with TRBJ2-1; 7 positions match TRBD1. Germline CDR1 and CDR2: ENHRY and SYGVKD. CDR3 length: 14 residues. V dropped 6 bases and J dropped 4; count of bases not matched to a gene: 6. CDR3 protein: CAISRDSPYNEQFF. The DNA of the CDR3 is TGTGCCATCAGCCGGGACAGCCCTTACAATGAGCAGTTCTTC.

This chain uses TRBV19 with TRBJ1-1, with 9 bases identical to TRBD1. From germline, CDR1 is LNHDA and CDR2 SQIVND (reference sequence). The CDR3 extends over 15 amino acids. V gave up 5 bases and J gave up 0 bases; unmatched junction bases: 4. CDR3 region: CASSPRDRVNTEAFF. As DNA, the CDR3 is TGTGCCAGTAGTCCAAGGGACAGGGTGAACACTGAAGCTTTCTTT.

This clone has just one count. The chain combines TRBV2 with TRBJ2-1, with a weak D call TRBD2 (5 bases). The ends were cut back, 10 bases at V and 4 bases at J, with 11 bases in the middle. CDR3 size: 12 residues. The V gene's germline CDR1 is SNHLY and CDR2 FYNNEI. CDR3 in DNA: TGTGCCACCCGGACTCCTTACAATGAGCAGTTCTTC. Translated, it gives CATRTPYNEQFF.

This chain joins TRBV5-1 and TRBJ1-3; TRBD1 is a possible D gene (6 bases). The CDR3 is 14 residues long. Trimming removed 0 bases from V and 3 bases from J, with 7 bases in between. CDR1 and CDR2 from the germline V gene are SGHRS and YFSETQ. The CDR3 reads CASSLGRGGNTIYF. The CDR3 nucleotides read TGCGCCAGCAGCTTGGGCAGGGGTGGAAACACCATATATTTT.

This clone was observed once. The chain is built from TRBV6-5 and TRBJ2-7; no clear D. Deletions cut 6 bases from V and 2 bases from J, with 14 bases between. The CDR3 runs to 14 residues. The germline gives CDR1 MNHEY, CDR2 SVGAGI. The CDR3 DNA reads TGTGCCAGCAGGCCTCAGGTCCCTCCCTACGAGCAGTACTTC. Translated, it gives CASRPQVPPYEQYF.

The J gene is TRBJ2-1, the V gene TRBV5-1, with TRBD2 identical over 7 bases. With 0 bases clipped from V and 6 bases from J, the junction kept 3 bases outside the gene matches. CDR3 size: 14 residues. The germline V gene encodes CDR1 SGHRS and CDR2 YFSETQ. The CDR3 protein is CASSLEASGNEQFF. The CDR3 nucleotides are TGCGCCAGCAGCTTGGAGGCTAGCGGCAATGAGCAGTTCTTC.

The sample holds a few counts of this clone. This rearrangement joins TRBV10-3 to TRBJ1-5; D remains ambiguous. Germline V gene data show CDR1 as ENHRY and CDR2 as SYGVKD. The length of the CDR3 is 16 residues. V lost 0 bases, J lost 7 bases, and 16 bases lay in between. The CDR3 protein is CAISESRDGVRQPQHF. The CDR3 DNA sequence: TGTGCCATCAGTGAGTCACGGGATGGGGTCAGACAGCCCCAGCATTTT.

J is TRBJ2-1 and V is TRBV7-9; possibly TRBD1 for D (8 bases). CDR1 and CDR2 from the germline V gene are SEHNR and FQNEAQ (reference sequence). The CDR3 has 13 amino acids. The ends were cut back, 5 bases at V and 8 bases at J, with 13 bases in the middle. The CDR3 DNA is TGTGCCAGCAGCAGCGGGACAGGTGATGAGCAGTTCTTC. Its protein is CASSSGTGDEQFF.

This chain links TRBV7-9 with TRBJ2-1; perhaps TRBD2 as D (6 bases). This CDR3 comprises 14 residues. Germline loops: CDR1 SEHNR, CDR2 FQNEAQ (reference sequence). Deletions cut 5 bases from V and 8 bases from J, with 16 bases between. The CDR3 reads CASSNRDSWDEQFF. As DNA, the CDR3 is TGTGCCAGCAGCAACCGGGACTCTTGGGATGAGCAGTTCTTC. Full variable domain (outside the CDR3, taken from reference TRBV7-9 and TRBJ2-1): DTGVSQNPRHKITKRGQNVTFRCDPISEHNRLYWYRQTLGQGPEFLTYFQNEAQLEKSRLLSDRFSAERPKGSFSTLEIQRTEQGDSAMYLCASSNRDSWDEQFFGPGTRLTVL.

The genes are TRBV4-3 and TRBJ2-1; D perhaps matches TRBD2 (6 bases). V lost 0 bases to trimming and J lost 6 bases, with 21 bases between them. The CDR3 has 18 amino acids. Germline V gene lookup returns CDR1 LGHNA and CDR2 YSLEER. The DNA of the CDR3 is TGCGCCAGCAGCCAAGATGTTGAAAGGAGGGGTAGACTCAATGAGCAGTTCTTC. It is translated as CASSQDVERRGRLNEQFF.

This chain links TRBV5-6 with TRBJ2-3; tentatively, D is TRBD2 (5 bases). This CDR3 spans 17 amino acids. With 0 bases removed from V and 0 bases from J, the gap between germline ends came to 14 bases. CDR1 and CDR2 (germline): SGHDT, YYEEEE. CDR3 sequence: CASSLVRWESSTDTQYF. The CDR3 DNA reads TGTGCCAGCAGCTTGGTTCGATGGGAGTCTAGCACAGATACGCAGTATTTT.

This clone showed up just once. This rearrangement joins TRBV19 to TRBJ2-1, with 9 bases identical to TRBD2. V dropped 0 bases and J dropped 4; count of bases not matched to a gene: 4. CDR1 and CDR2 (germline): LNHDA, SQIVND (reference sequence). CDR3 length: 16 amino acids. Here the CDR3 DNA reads TGTGCCAGTAGTATAGATCTCCTAGCGGGATACAATGAGCAGTTCTTC. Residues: CASSIDLLAGYNEQFF.

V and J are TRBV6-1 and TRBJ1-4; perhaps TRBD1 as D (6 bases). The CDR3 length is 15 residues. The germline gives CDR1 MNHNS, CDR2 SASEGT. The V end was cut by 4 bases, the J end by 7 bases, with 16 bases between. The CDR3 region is CASSVWQGMSEKLFF. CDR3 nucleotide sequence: TGTGCCAGCAGTGTGTGGCAGGGGATGAGTGAAAAACTGTTTTTT.

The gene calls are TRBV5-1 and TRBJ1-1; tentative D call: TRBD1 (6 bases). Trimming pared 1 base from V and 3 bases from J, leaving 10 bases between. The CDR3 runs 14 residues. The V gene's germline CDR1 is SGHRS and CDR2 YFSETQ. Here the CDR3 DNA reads TGCGCCAGCAGCTTGTCTGGGGGCTACACTGAAGCTTTCTTT. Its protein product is CASSLSGGYTEAFF.